This record concerns one TCR beta chain sequence. Its specificity is unknown. The sample originates from a study of T-cell memory formation after mild COVID-19. Study overall: There were largely donor-specific TCR clusters. General observations from the study: The CD4+ clones that contracted clustered mainly within CM and EM, and the CD8+ clones concentrated in EMRA. Proof of SARS-CoV-2 specificity was absent for the second-wave clones that crested on day 37. The study found balanced CD4/CD8 in clones contracting day 15 to 85 and a CD4+ lean in later expanders.

TCRdb recomputed calls from the 5' RACE reads with MiXCR, one row per CDR3 protein. The sample includes 200,000 to 300,000 distinct CDR3 sequences, approximately 15% of them seen just once. V was shortened by 1 base and J by 0 bases, with 7 bases between the two germline ends. The CDR3 has 15 residues. Germline-derived CDR1 and CDR2 are SGHDN and FVKESK. This chain uses TRBV14 with TRBJ2-4; D could derive from TRBD1 or TRBD2 (5 bases each). The sequenced material came from PBMCs or a T cell subset sorted from them (not recorded which). The TCR was taken from an adult woman who had mild COVID-19 (a few samples of this study predate the infection). Cell type and time point are not known. CDR3 sequence reads: CASSQGGGAKNIQYF. CDR3 DNA sequence: TGTGCCAGCAGCCAAGGTGGGGGAGCCAAAAACATTCAGTACTTC.